This TCR beta chain came from a study of cytomegalovirus exposure and HLA in healthy donors. Study findings and constraints: The classifier reportedly diagnosed cytomegalovirus status with high sensitivity and specificity. First-cohort TCR clusters tended to co-occur in the approximately 110 validation repertoires, a later analysis found. Some TCR beta chains (around 160 of them) were listed as cytomegalovirus-associated.

Germline V CDR1 and CDR2: MDHEN, SYDVKM. Losses at the gene ends were 6 bases for V and 5 bases for J; bases not matched to a gene: 8. The CDR3 is 14 amino acids. Sequencing used immunoSEQ multiplex PCR; TCRdb keeps in-frame clones, though not all of them. The sample holds 30,000 to 40,000 clones; approximately 92% are singletons and the top ten take 3.3%. About this clone: Antigen unknown.

The chain is built from TRBV28 and TRBJ1-2, with TRBD1 matching 8 bases. Sequenced: PBMCs. This clonotype was obtained from a man aged 18 to 29 in good health and CMV-seronegative. The chain's CDR3 is CASSQGQGGYGYTF. CDR3 sequence (DNA): TGTGCCAGCAGCCAAGGACAGGGAGGATATGGCTACACCTTC.